Listed below are T cell receptor beta chains from one sample, sequenced in a study of blood T cell repertoires in COVID-19. Method: immunoSEQ multiplex PCR; TCRdb's copy keeps in-frame clones and lacks some. The sample has around 130,000 clones; about 92% are singletons. Material: peripheral blood. These receptor sequences come from a man in his fifties with active COVID-19. Both conserved end residues are part of each CDR3. Each record gives: D gene, V gene, J gene, CDR3 protein. The D gene is left open where the match is weak.

>TRBD1|TRBV6-5|TRBJ2-5
CASAGQGMETQYF
>TRBD1|TRBV9|TRBJ1-1
CASSVGTGGLNTEAFF
>TRBD1|TRBV6-5|TRBJ1-2
CASSSLGQGALGYTF
>TRBD1|TRBV12-3/TRBV12-4|TRBJ1-5
CASKTGSQPQHF
>.|TRBV6-5|TRBJ1-6
CASSPTEVDSPLHF
>TRBD1|TRBV6-5|TRBJ2-7
CASSRAGTGYEQYF
>.|TRBV3-1/TRBV3-2|TRBJ1-2
CASSQGLQGGYGYTF
>TRBD2|TRBV29-1|TRBJ2-3
CSVVGFSGGSTDTQYF
>.|TRBV7-2|TRBJ2-5
CASSSIGGSTGAETQYF
>TRBD2|TRBV30|TRBJ2-1
CAWHSGLDLGEQFF
>TRBD2|TRBV13|TRBJ2-4
CASRPNRLAGAKNIQYF
>TRBD2|TRBV12-5|TRBJ2-1
CASGLSTSGGASYNEQFF
>.|TRBV20-1|TRBJ1-1
CSASAFKQGPNTEAFF
>TRBD1|TRBV3-1/TRBV3-2|TRBJ1-5
CASSGDRGQPQHF
>TRBD2|TRBV5-1|TRBJ2-1
CASSLTAQALLLAGGFNEQFF
>TRBD1|TRBV6-5|TRBJ1-4
CASSRNRGFTEKLFF
>TRBD1|TRBV7-7|TRBJ2-2
CASSPDRVSSTGELFF